The clone carrying this TCR beta chain was found a few times. Measured with immunoSEQ multiplex PCR; TCRdb has only the in-frame clones, and not every one. The profile covers approximately 180,000 clones, with roughly three quarters appearing a single time and about a sixth taken by the ten largest. These data come from a study of blood T cell repertoires in COVID-19. The wider study: The United States, Italy and Spain were the sources of the acute and convalescent COVID-19 samples.

CDR3 length: 16 residues. CDR1 and CDR2 from the germline V gene are SGHTA and FQGNSA. V dropped 5 bases and J dropped 0; count of bases not matched to a gene: 7. The participants were between roughly 18 and 89 years old and came from roughly 25 US areas. Assignment of participants to cohorts was predicated upon participant-reported clinical history. Sequences were obtained from PBMCs or T cells enriched from blood (not recorded which). This sequence was found in a woman aged 45-65 years with acute COVID-19. The chain recombines TRBV7-2 with TRBJ1-3, with 7 bases identical to TRBD1. The CDR3 here is CASSNRQGFSGNTIYF. In DNA form, the CDR3 reads TGTGCCAGCAGCAACAGACAGGGCTTCTCTGGAAACACCATATATTTT. The entire variable domain, with the rest obtained from reference TRBV7-2 and TRBJ1-3, is as follows: GAGVSQSPSNKVTEKGKDVELRCDPISGHTALYWYRQSLGQGLEFLIYFQGNSAPDKSGLPSDRFSAERTGGSVSTLTIQRTQQEDSAVYLCASSNRQGFSGNTIYFGEGSWLTVV.